The 22 T cell receptor beta chains below come from one sample, sequenced in a study of T cell repertoires in cytomegalovirus infection. These TCRs' antigens remain unknown. TCRdb redid the calling of the reads with MiXCR, one entry per CDR3 protein. This sample yields roughly 990,000 distinct CDR3 sequences, of which approximately 30% are seen a single time; around an eighth belongs to the top ten. The specimen was cultured CD8+ T cells from PBMCs, collected from culture after CMV antigen stimulation. All receptors derive from a human donor in good health (CMV status not recorded). Some clones in this sample may be carry-over from other donors' samples.

Here the CDR3 DNA reads TGTGCCAGCAGTGCGACTAGCGGCGAAACCACAGATACGCAGTATTTT. Amino acids: CASSATSGETTDTQYF. The J gene is TRBJ2-3, the V gene TRBV6-5; TRBD2 matches at 9 bases. Germline loops: CDR1 MNHEY, CDR2 SVGAGI. V dropped 5 bases and J dropped 2; count of bases not matched to a gene: 8. CDR3 size: 16 residues.

This clonotype was counted a few times. V and J are TRBV2 and TRBJ2-2; 10 nucleotides agree with TRBD2. The germline V gene has CDR1 SNHLY and CDR2 FYNNEI. This CDR3 comprises 16 residues. V trimming: 4 bases; J trimming: 0 bases; junction bases outside the gene matches: 2. CDR3 sequence reads: CASSGSGGANTGELFF. As DNA, the CDR3 is TGTGCCAGCAGTGGGAGCGGGGGGGCGAACACCGGGGAGCTGTTTTTT.

This clonotype was found a few times. The genes are TRBV12-3 or TRBV12-4 and TRBJ1-2; no clear D gene. CDR3 length: 12 residues. V shed 10 bases and J shed 3 bases, with 12 bases lying between them. The chain's CDR3 is CATLQPDYGYTF. In DNA, the CDR3 is TGTGCCACGCTGCAACCGGACTATGGCTACACCTTC.

This clonotype occurred once. The V gene is TRBV6-1, the J gene TRBJ1-1; D remains unclear. Looked up from germline, CDR1 is MNHNS and CDR2 is SASEGT. This CDR3 has 16 residues. V lost 11 bases and J lost 1, with 23 bases in between. CDR3 coding DNA: TGTGCCTCCCCTGGGGTGGGAACGGCGCGGAACACTGAAGCTTTCTTT. Amino acids: CASPGVGTARNTEAFF.

The chain joins TRBV6-2 or TRBV6-3 to TRBJ2-2; TRBD2 might be the D (5 bases). Germline V gene lookup returns CDR1 MNHEY and CDR2 SVGEGT. The V end lost 1 base, the J end lost 8 bases, and 8 bases lay between the germline ends. The CDR3 extends over 13 amino acids. The CDR3 loop is CASSYFGGGELFF. The CDR3 nucleotides read TGTGCCAGCAGTTACTTTGGAGGTGGGGAGCTGTTTTTT.

The chain recombines TRBV18 with TRBJ1-2; 7 bases line up with TRBD1. CDR3 size: 17 residues. With V trimmed by 4 bases and J by 0 bases, 11 bases remained unmatched. Looked up from germline, CDR1 is KGHSH and CDR2 is LQKENI. CDR3 nucleotide sequence: TGTGCCAGCTCACTCACCACGACAGGGAAACCTAACTATGGCTACACCTTC. Translating it yields CASSLTTTGKPNYGYTF.

The gene calls are TRBV10-3 and TRBJ1-2, with a weak D call TRBD1 (6 bases). Trimming removed 5 bases from V and 2 bases from J, with 12 bases in between. Germline CDR1 reads ENHRY; CDR2 reads SYGVKD. This CDR3 is 14 amino acids long. The CDR3 is CAISNREPNYGYTF. The CDR3 DNA is TGTGCCATCAGTAACAGGGAACCCAACTATGGCTACACCTTC.

The rearrangement links TRBV5-5 to TRBJ1-1, with D possibly TRBD1 on 5 matching bases. Germline CDR1 and CDR2: SGHKS and YYEKEE (reference sequence). V dropped 4 bases and J dropped 4 bases, with 11 bases sitting between them. CDR3 length equals 13 residues. The CDR3 coding sequence is TGTGCCAGCAGCCGACAGAGACCCACTGAAGCTTTCTTT. It yields the protein CASSRQRPTEAFF.

This chain connects TRBV12-5 to TRBJ2-2; D might be TRBD2 (5 bases). The V and J ends lost 1 base and 2 bases respectively, with 17 bases between them. The CDR3 consists of 18 residues. Germline values: CDR1 LGHNT, CDR2 FRNRAP. CDR3 residues: CASGLAITVGENTGELFF. As DNA, the CDR3 is TGTGCTAGTGGTTTGGCGATTACCGTCGGGGAAAACACCGGGGAGCTGTTTTTT.

This clonotype was counted a few times. The chain carries TRBV6-1 and TRBJ2-2; perhaps D is TRBD1 or TRBD2 (5 bases each). The CDR3 totals 17 residues. V lost 1 base, J lost 1 base, and 13 bases lay in between. Germline values: CDR1 MNHNS, CDR2 SASEGT. The CDR3 coding sequence is TGTGCCAGCAGTGAAGATCCGGGACCCAAGAACACCGGGGAGCTGTTTTTT. As protein: CASSEDPGPKNTGELFF.

This sequence joins TRBV4-1 and TRBJ2-2; possible D gene TRBD2, 7 bases. CDR3 length equals 15 residues. Germline V gives CDR1 MGHRA, CDR2 YSYEKL. V lost 4 bases and J lost 7, with 16 bases in between. The CDR3 region is CASSRGAGDGGELFF. Written as DNA, the CDR3 is TGCGCCAGCAGCCGGGGGGCGGGGGATGGCGGGGAGCTGTTTTTT.

A few counts support this clonotype. J is TRBJ2-5 and V is TRBV5-1, with a tentative D call TRBD1 (6 bases). Per the germline V gene, CDR1 is SGHRS and CDR2 is YFSETQ. CDR3 length: 16 residues. V lost 4 bases to trimming and J lost 2 bases, with 18 bases between them. CDR3 residues: CASSPPPGHLQETQYF. The CDR3, as DNA: TGCGCCAGCAGCCCACCTCCGGGACACCTTCAAGAGACCCAGTACTTC.

Only a few counts were recorded for this clonotype. The CDR3 DNA reads as TGTGCCAGTCTCCCGGCGGAGGGTATCTATGGCTACACCTTC. This translates into CASLPAEGIYGYTF. The chain couples TRBV19 to TRBJ1-2; D gene uncertain. V lost 8 bases and J 4 bases, leaving 17 bases between the germline ends. This CDR3 comprises 14 residues. Germline-derived CDR1 and CDR2 are LNHDA and SQIVND (reference sequence).

This clonotype has more than one count but fewer than ten. The V call is TRBV27, the J call TRBJ1-1; 7 bases match TRBD1. Looked up from germline, CDR1 is MNHEY and CDR2 is SMNVEV (reference sequence). The CDR3 totals 13 residues. Trimming removed 6 bases from V and 4 bases from J; junction bases left unmatched: 5. CDR3 loop: CASSDRVLTEAFF. CDR3 in DNA: TGTGCCAGCAGCGACAGGGTTCTCACTGAAGCTTTCTTT.

The chain is built from TRBV20-1 and TRBJ2-1, with 8 nucleotides matching TRBD2. The germline CDR1 and CDR2 sequences are DFQATT and SNEGSKA (reference sequence). V was pared by 0 bases and J by 0 bases, with 10 bases of the junction left unmatched. This CDR3 comprises 18 residues. The CDR3 bases are TGCAGTGCTAGAGATATAAGCGGGGGACCCTTCTCCTACAATGAGCAGTTCTTC. This codes for CSARDISGGPFSYNEQFF.

This clonotype was seen many times. The V call is TRBV7-8, the J call TRBJ1-2; 7 bases agree with TRBD1. The V and J ends lost 5 bases and 4 bases, in that order; junction bases with no gene match: 16. Germline V gene sequence: CDR1 SGHVS, CDR2 FQNEAQ. CDR3 length: 17 amino acids. The CDR3 protein is CASSQSFGGRGPYGYTF. DNA for the CDR3: TGTGCCAGCAGCCAGAGCTTCGGGGGAAGGGGGCCCTATGGCTACACCTTC. The full variable domain, rest sourced from reference TRBV7-8 and TRBJ1-2, is GAGVSQSPRYKVAKRGQDVALRCDPISGHVSLFWYQQALGQGPEFLTYFQNEAQLDKSGLPSDRFFAERPEGSVSTLKIQRTQQEDSAVYLCASSQSFGGRGPYGYTFGSGTRLTVV.

This clonotype was detected a few times. This chain joins TRBV20-1 and TRBJ1-5; TRBD1 matches 8 bases. Germline V gene sequence: CDR1 DFQATT, CDR2 SNEGSKA (reference sequence). CDR3 length: 16 amino acids. V lost 3 bases to trimming and J lost 5 bases; unmatched junction nucleotides: 12. DNA for the CDR3: TGCAGTGCTAGTGCTCCGGGACAGGTTGTCGATCAGCCCCAGCATTTT. Protein sequence: CSASAPGQVVDQPQHF.

The table lists this clonotype with a count of one. The V gene is TRBV2, the J gene TRBJ1-4; a possible D gene is TRBD1 (5 bases). The CDR3 is made up of 13 amino acids. Trimming removed 7 bases at V and 7 bases at J, with 13 bases between. CDR1 is SNHLY, CDR2 FYNNEI, per germline. The CDR3 DNA is TGTGCCAGCATTGAGGGGAACGGTGAAAAACTGTTTTTT. It is translated as CASIEGNGEKLFF.

The chain links TRBV12-3 or TRBV12-4 to TRBJ1-2, with D perhaps matching TRBD1 (5 bases). Trimming stripped 2 bases from V and 7 bases from J, with 8 bases between. The CDR3 sequence is 12 residues long. Written as DNA, the CDR3 is TGTGCCAGCAGTTTATCAGGGTTTGGCTACACCTTC. It yields the protein CASSLSGFGYTF.

The chain carries TRBV2 and TRBJ1-3; no firm D call. Per germline, CDR1 SNHLY and CDR2 FYNNEI. The CDR3 is 18 amino acids. The V and J ends lost 5 bases and 0 bases respectively, with 20 bases between them. The CDR3 loop is CASSSPYRHAVSGNTIYF. DNA of the CDR3: TGTGCCAGCAGTTCTCCCTACCGTCACGCAGTCTCTGGAAACACCATATATTTT.

This clonotype was counted between two and nine times. V usage is TRBV4-2 and J usage is TRBJ2-1; TRBD2 aligns across 15 bases. The CDR3 is 16 residues long. The ends lost 0 bases at V and 8 bases at J; junction bases unmatched: 2. CDR1 and CDR2 (germline): LGHNA, YNFKEQ. The CDR3 nucleotides read TGTGCCAGCAGCCAAGAAGGACTAGCGGGGGGGTATGAGCAGTTCTTC. Its translation: CASSQEGLAGGYEQFF.

The table lists this clonotype with a few counts. The chain joins TRBV28 to TRBJ2-7; perhaps TRBD2 as D (6 bases). V was pared by 2 bases and J by 1 base, with 12 bases between. The CDR3 runs to 15 residues. Germline values: CDR1 MDHEN, CDR2 SYDVKM. The CDR3 nucleotides are TGTGCCAGCAGTTTAAGGAGGGTTAGGTCCTACGAGCAGTACTTC. Protein product: CASSLRRVRSYEQYF.